What follows are 26 T cell receptor beta chains derived from one specimen sequenced in a study of T cells in Graves' hyperthyroidism and ophthalmopathy. RNA transcripts yielded amplified TCR beta CDR3 regions. HTBI primers were employed in a first-round RT-PCR of the TCR CDR3. TCRdb analysed the multiplex PCR reads with MiXCR anew, one entry per CDR3 protein. The table lists fewer than 400,000 distinct CDR3 sequences, around a sixth of them singletons. Sequenced: blood. The receptors come from a man in his thirties or forties with Graves' hyperthyroidism.

Ten or more counts support this clonotype. The V gene is TRBV29-1, the J gene TRBJ1-1; D remains unclear. The germline gives CDR1 SQVTM, CDR2 ANQGSEA. Trimming left V 4 bases short and J 0 bases short, with 3 bases between. The CDR3 has 11 residues. The CDR3 coding sequence is TGCAGCGTTGTGATGAACACTGAAGCTTTCTTT. The encoded protein is CSVVMNTEAFF.

The table lists this clonotype with many counts. The chain combines TRBV19 with TRBJ2-7; 11 nucleotides line up with TRBD2. The CDR3 covers 15 residues. The trim removed 6 bases at V and 0 bases at J, leaving 4 bases unmatched. Germline CDR1 reads LNHDA; CDR2 reads SQIVND (reference sequence). CDR3 sequence reads: CASSPTSGISYEQYF. The CDR3 DNA sequence: TGTGCCAGTAGCCCGACTAGCGGGATCTCCTACGAGCAGTACTTC.

This clonotype was seen only a few times. The chain recombines TRBV12-3 or TRBV12-4 with TRBJ2-2; 8 bases align to TRBD2. V was clipped by 7 bases and J by 0 bases; unmatched bases: 4. The CDR3 has 15 amino acids. The CDR3 DNA reads TGTGCCAGCACTGTACTAGCGGCGAACACCGGGGAGCTGTTTTTT. Translating gives CASTVLAANTGELFF.

This chain links TRBV5-4 with TRBJ2-1, with TRBD2 matching 13 bases. There are 16 residues in the CDR3. Germline trimming cut 4 bases from V and 9 bases from J; bases unmatched to any gene: 10. The germline V gene has CDR1 SGHNT and CDR2 YYREEE (reference sequence). The CDR3 protein is CASSPRTSGSVSEQFF. CDR3 nucleotides: TGTGCCAGCAGCCCCCGGACTAGCGGGAGTGTTAGTGAGCAGTTCTTC.

This clonotype came up many times. V gene TRBV29-1 combines with J gene TRBJ1-1; 9 bases align to TRBD1. The CDR3 is 13 amino acids. The J segment lost 5 bases and the V segment lost 2 bases, leaving 3 bases of the junction unmatched. Germline V CDR1 and CDR2: SQVTM, ANQGSEA. In DNA, the CDR3 is TGCAGCGTTGAACGGACAGGGGAAACTGAAGCTTTCTTT. It encodes CSVERTGETEAFF.

This clonotype was found many times. This rearrangement joins TRBV7-2 to TRBJ1-1; TRBD1 might be the D (5 bases). Looked up from germline, CDR1 is SGHTA and CDR2 is FQGNSA. Trimming removed 2 bases from V and 4 bases from J, with 11 bases in between. This CDR3 has 14 amino acids. The CDR3 loop reads CASSLLQGSTEAFF. In nucleotides, the CDR3 is TGTGCCAGCAGCTTATTGCAGGGAAGCACTGAAGCTTTCTTT.

Turning to this clonotype: One end of the junction varies from germline; a read error may be responsible. The rearrangement uses TRBV7-8 and TRBJ2-5; D possibly corresponds to TRBD1 (8 bases). Germline V gives CDR1 SGHVS, CDR2 FQNEAQ. The length of the CDR3 is 14 residues. CDR3 sequence reads: CASSSSGTGETRYF. CDR3 coding DNA: TGTGCCAGCAGCTCGAGCGGGACAGGAGAGACCCGGTACTTC.

At least ten counts were recorded for this clonotype. The rearrangement joins TRBV20-1 to TRBJ2-1; 7 bases map to TRBD2. Trimming at V came to 1 base and at J to 3 bases, leaving 6 bases not matched to a gene. This CDR3 contains 15 residues. Germline CDR1 DFQATT, CDR2 SNEGSKA (reference sequence). CDR3 in amino acids: CSARVSGRVYNEQFF. Here the CDR3 DNA reads TGCAGTGCTAGAGTGTCGGGGAGGGTCTACAATGAGCAGTTCTTC.

The DNA of the CDR3 is TGTGCCAGCAGCCGGGACAGGAACTCTGGAAACACCATATATTTT. Protein product: CASSRDRNSGNTIYF. The chain is built from TRBV2 and TRBJ1-3; the match to TRBD1 covers 8 bases. Germline CDR1 and CDR2: SNHLY and FYNNEI. The V gene end was trimmed by 6 bases and the J gene end by 0 bases; junction bases not matched to a gene: 4. The CDR3 totals 15 residues.

This clonotype showed up just a few times. V and J are TRBV5-1 and TRBJ2-6; the D gene is possibly TRBD1 (6 bases). The V gene lost 2 bases and the J gene lost 3 bases, with 15 bases spanning the gap. Looked up from germline, CDR1 is SGHRS and CDR2 is YFSETQ. This CDR3 contains 17 residues. CDR3 amino acids: CASSLWGPAGGANVLTF. In nucleotides, the CDR3 is TGCGCCAGCAGCTTATGGGGGCCCGCGGGTGGGGCCAACGTCCTGACTTTC.

The rearrangement uses TRBV4-1 and TRBJ2-7; 10 bases fit TRBD1. Germline V gene lookup returns CDR1 MGHRA and CDR2 YSYEKL. Germline trimming cut 1 base from V and 3 bases from J; bases unmatched to any gene: 9. The CDR3 has 17 residues. CDR3 bases: TGCGCCAGCAGCCAAGCCTATCCGGGACAGGGGATCTACGAGCAGTACTTC. This sequence encodes CASSQAYPGQGIYEQYF.

This clonotype has ten or more counts. This rearrangement joins TRBV20-1 to TRBJ2-1; 9 nucleotides align to TRBD2. Trimming cost V 6 bases and J 2 bases; bases outside gene matches: 5. This CDR3 spans 14 amino acids. Germline CDR1 reads DFQATT; CDR2 reads SNEGSKA (reference sequence). This CDR3 is CSAPGLATYNEQFF. CDR3 DNA: TGCAGTGCCCCGGGACTAGCAACCTACAATGAGCAGTTCTTC.

Many counts were recorded for this clonotype. The genes are TRBV3-1 and TRBJ2-7; D unresolved. V was pared by 4 bases and J by 6 bases, with 10 bases between. This CDR3 is built from 12 residues. Germline V gene lookup returns CDR1 LGHDT and CDR2 YNNKEL (reference sequence). CDR3 loop: CASSPQWGEQYF. CDR3 in DNA: TGTGCCAGCAGCCCCCAATGGGGCGAGCAGTACTTC.

This clonotype was counted only a few times. The rearrangement links TRBV5-1 to TRBJ2-1; maybe TRBD2 (7 bases). Trimming removed 4 bases at V and 11 bases at J, with 19 bases between. This CDR3 spans 14 amino acids. The germline V gene encodes CDR1 SGHRS and CDR2 YFSETQ. CDR3 DNA: TGCGCCAGCAGCGGGCTAGGGGGGGCAATGCAGCAGTTCTTC. Translated: CASSGLGGAMQQFF. The full variable domain, rest sourced from reference TRBV5-1 and TRBJ2-1, is KAGVTQTPRYLIKTRGQQVTLSCSPISGHRSVSWYQQTPGQGLQFLFEYFSETQRNKGNFPGRFSGRQFSNSRSEMNVSTLELGDSALYLCASSGLGGAMQQFFGPGTRLTVL.

This clonotype was observed a few times. The chain employs TRBV6-2 or TRBV6-3 and TRBJ1-4; D gene unclear. V lost 7 bases, J lost 6 bases, and 6 bases lay in between. Germline values: CDR1 MNHEY, CDR2 SVGEGT. This CDR3 contains 11 residues. Written as DNA, the CDR3 is TGTGCCAGCAACGCAGATGAAAAACTGTTTTTT. It is translated as CASNADEKLFF.

In DNA, the CDR3 is TGTGCCAGCAGCTTGGGATCTGGAGGCCCTTACAATGAGCAGTTCTTC. Translation: CASSLGSGGPYNEQFF. The chain joins TRBV7-2 to TRBJ2-1; D possibly corresponds to TRBD2 (5 bases). V was cut by 3 bases and J by 4 bases, with 16 bases left in between. The germline V gene encodes CDR1 SGHTA and CDR2 FQGNSA. This CDR3 contains 16 residues.

This clonotype showed up many times. The chain couples TRBV12-3 or TRBV12-4 to TRBJ1-3, with 7 bases matching TRBD1. V was clipped by 7 bases and J by 7 bases; unmatched bases: 10. The CDR3 has 14 amino acids. The CDR3 is CASMRQGTGNTIYF. CDR3 in DNA: TGTGCCAGCATGAGACAGGGTACGGGGAACACCATATATTTT.

This clonotype was counted a few times. This sequence joins TRBV20-1 and TRBJ1-5; 11 bases are a match to TRBD1. V dropped 4 bases and J dropped 4; count of bases not matched to a gene: 6. This CDR3 is 15 amino acids long. Germline assignment: CDR1 DFQATT and CDR2 SNEGSKA (reference sequence). CDR3 protein: CSAIRTGGVNQPQHF. The CDR3, as DNA: TGCAGTGCTATAAGGACAGGGGGCGTGAATCAGCCCCAGCATTTT.

This clonotype has a handful of counts. The chain links TRBV27 to TRBJ2-1, with TRBD2 identical over 9 bases. The CDR3 loop spans 14 amino acids. The V gene end was trimmed by 4 bases and the J gene end by 5 bases; junction bases not matched to a gene: 3. Germline V gives CDR1 MNHEY, CDR2 SMNVEV (reference sequence). This CDR3 is CASSSWTSDNEQFF. The CDR3 nucleotides are TGTGCCAGCAGTTCCTGGACTAGCGACAATGAGCAGTTCTTC.

This clonotype was detected only a few times. At one end, the junction sequence differs from germline, possibly due to a read error. The chain recombines TRBV20-1 with TRBJ2-7; perhaps D is TRBD1 or TRBD2 (5 bases each). CDR1 is DFQATT, CDR2 SNEGSKA, per germline (reference sequence). This CDR3 is built from 15 residues. The CDR3 is CSASQGTGAFYEQYF. The CDR3 DNA follows: TGCAGTGCTTCCCAAGGGACGGGTGCCTTCTACGAACAGTACTTC.

Only a few counts were recorded for this clonotype. The rearrangement joins TRBV10-3 to TRBJ2-1; 12 bases match TRBD2. The CDR3 contains 17 residues. Germline V lookup: CDR1 ENHRY, CDR2 SYGVKD. V was pared by 0 bases and J by 4 bases, with 4 bases of the junction left unmatched. In DNA, the CDR3 is TGTGCCATCAGTGAGTCGAGGACTAGCGGGAAGTACAATGAGCAGTTCTTC. Protein sequence: CAISESRTSGKYNEQFF.

There are many counts of this clonotype. The chain joins TRBV6-1 to TRBJ2-7; D uncertain. There are 13 residues in the CDR3. Per the germline V gene, CDR1 is MNHNS and CDR2 is SASEGT. V shed 7 bases and J shed 4 bases, with 14 bases lying between them. The CDR3 nucleotides are TGTGCCAGCACGATACACGCGGTTTACGAGCAGTACTTC. Amino acids: CASTIHAVYEQYF.

This clonotype was seen at least ten times. This chain joins TRBV2 and TRBJ2-1, with D maybe TRBD1 (5 bases). Germline V CDR1 and CDR2: SNHLY, FYNNEI. CDR3 length equals 13 residues. Trimming cost V 5 bases and J 7 bases, with 12 bases left between them. The CDR3 region has the DNA TGTGCCAGCAGTCAACCAGGGCAGAATGAGCAGTTCTTC. This sequence encodes CASSQPGQNEQFF. The whole variable domain, remainder taken from reference TRBV2 and TRBJ2-1, is EPEVTQTPSHQVTQMGQEVILRCVPISNHLYFYWYRQILGQKVEFLVSFYNNEISEKSEIFDDQFSVERPDGSNFTLKIRSTKLEDSAMYFCASSQPGQNEQFFGPGTRLTVL.

This clonotype was seen at least ten times. The V gene is TRBV28, the J gene TRBJ2-2; 9 bases match TRBD2. There are 15 residues in the CDR3. Germline CDR1 is MDHEN and CDR2 is SYDVKM. The J segment lost 4 bases and the V segment lost 7 bases, leaving 7 bases of the junction unmatched. The CDR3 loop is CASIGREGPTGELFF. The CDR3 DNA reads TGTGCCAGCATCGGGCGGGAGGGCCCCACCGGGGAGCTGTTTTTT.

The chain couples TRBV6-1 to TRBJ2-2; D is unresolved. CDR1 and CDR2 (germline): MNHNS, SASEGT. There are 14 residues in the CDR3. The germline V and J ends were trimmed by 4 bases and 1 base, with 7 bases remaining between them. The CDR3 reads CASSATGNTGELFF. The CDR3 DNA is TGTGCCAGCAGTGCCACGGGGAACACCGGGGAGCTGTTTTTT.

The chain combines TRBV28 with TRBJ2-1; 8 nucleotides match TRBD2. CDR1 and CDR2 (germline): MDHEN, SYDVKM. Trimming cost V 7 bases and J 8 bases; bases outside gene matches: 16. The CDR3 extends over 16 amino acids. CDR3 residues: CASTRWGLAGIYEQFF. The DNA of the CDR3 is TGTGCCAGCACCCGATGGGGCCTAGCGGGTATCTATGAGCAGTTCTTC. The whole variable domain, remainder taken from reference TRBV28 and TRBJ2-1, is DVKVTQSSRYLVKRTGEKVFLECVQDMDHENMFWYRQDPGLGLRLIYFSYDVKMKEKGDIPEGYSVSREKKERFSLILESASTNQTSMYLCASTRWGLAGIYEQFFGPGTRLTVL.